This T cell receptor (beta chain) is drawn from a study of T-cell reconstitution after alpha-beta-depleted transplantation in children. CDR1 is DFQATT, CDR2 SNEGSKA, per germline (reference sequence). This CDR3 is built from 11 residues. A TCRbeta library incorporating unique molecular identifiers was prepared. TCRdb fed the PCR reads into MiXCR, producing one record per CDR3 protein. The sample records just over 350,000 distinct CDR3 sequences, roughly 14% being singletons. Sequenced here: PBMCs, sampled from the stem cell graft. The sequence derives from a human donor who donated a stem cell graft to a child with Fanconi anemia. This sequence joins TRBV20-1 and TRBJ1-4; tentatively, D is TRBD1 (6 bases). CDR3: CSAGQNEKLFF. The CDR3, as DNA: TGCAGCGCTGGACAGAATGAAAAACTGTTTTTT.